This TCR beta chain was obtained from a study of response to subunit inactivated influenza vaccine. Study findings and constraints: New T cells are recruited in small numbers by each seasonal influenza vaccination, according to the authors' suggestion.

This clonotype was seen a handful of times. What it recognizes is unknown. V lost 1 base and J lost 1; bases outside the gene matches: 7. The CDR3 length is 17 residues. Per the germline V gene, CDR1 is ENHRY and CDR2 is SYGVKD. A single record per CDR3 protein comes from TCRdb applying MiXCR to the RT-PCR reads. The table lists over 400,000 distinct CDR3 sequences, 10% to 15% of them singletons, with around 12% in the top ten. The sequence was collected from a man over 45 who received an inactivated influenza vaccine. The V gene is TRBV10-3, the J gene TRBJ2-5; 9 bases agree with TRBD2. This specimen was PBMCs from blood, taken more than 35 days after vaccination. This CDR3 reads CAISEFGSGSVQETQYF. CDR3 nucleotides: TGTGCCATCAGTGAGTTTGGTAGCGGGAGTGTCCAAGAGACCCAGTACTTC.